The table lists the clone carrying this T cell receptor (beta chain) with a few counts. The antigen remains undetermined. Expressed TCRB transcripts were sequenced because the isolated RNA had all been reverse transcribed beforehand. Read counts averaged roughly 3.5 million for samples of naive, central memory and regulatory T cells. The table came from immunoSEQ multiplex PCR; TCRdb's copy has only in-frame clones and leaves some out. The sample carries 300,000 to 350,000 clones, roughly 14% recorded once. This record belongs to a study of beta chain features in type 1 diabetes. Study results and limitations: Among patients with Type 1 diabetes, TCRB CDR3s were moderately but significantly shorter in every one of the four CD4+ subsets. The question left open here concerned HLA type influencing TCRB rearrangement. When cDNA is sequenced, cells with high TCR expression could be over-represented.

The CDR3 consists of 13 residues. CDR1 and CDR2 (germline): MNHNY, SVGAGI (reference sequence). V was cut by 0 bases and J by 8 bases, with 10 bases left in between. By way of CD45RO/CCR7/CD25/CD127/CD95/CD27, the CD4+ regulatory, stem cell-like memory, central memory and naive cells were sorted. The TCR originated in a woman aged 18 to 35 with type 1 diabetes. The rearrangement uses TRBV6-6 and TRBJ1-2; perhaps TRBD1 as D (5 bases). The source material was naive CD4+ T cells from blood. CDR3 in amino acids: CASSYSDQGGYTF. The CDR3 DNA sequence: TGTGCCAGCAGTTACTCGGATCAGGGCGGCTACACCTTC.